These T cell receptor beta chains were read from a single sample in a study of early T cells in non-severe SARS-CoV-2 infection. Using its own MiXCR run on the 5' RACE reads, TCRdb lists one record per CDR3 protein. The sample has around 75,000 distinct CDR3 sequences; roughly 8.7% are singletons. The sample taken for sequencing was whole blood. The receptors stem from an adult who was a healthcare worker with PCR-confirmed SARS-CoV-2 infection or an uninfected control (not recorded which). The CDR3 runs from the conserved cysteine through the conserved F or W. Each record gives: V gene, J gene, CDR3 protein.

v_gene: TRBV18
j_gene: TRBJ1-4
CDR3aa: CASSPTGPATNEKLFF

v_gene: TRBV9
j_gene: TRBJ2-2
CDR3aa: CASSVFGGGYTGELFF

v_gene: TRBV7-2
j_gene: TRBJ2-3
CDR3aa: CASSPPSGGAGDTQYF

v_gene: TRBV4-1
j_gene: TRBJ2-7
CDR3aa: CASSQDPGARNEQYF

v_gene: TRBV29-1
j_gene: TRBJ2-2
CDR3aa: CSVSGGSPGELFF

v_gene: TRBV2
j_gene: TRBJ2-2
CDR3aa: CASSEGTPNTGELFF

v_gene: TRBV11-1
j_gene: TRBJ2-6
CDR3aa: CASSLGGPSGANVLTF

v_gene: TRBV10-3
j_gene: TRBJ2-3
CDR3aa: CAISREGKDTQYF

v_gene: TRBV18
j_gene: TRBJ2-1
CDR3aa: CASSPSKGGLAEKSSYNEQFF

v_gene: TRBV11-2
j_gene: TRBJ2-2
CDR3aa: CASSLGVLINTGELFF

v_gene: TRBV20-1
j_gene: TRBJ2-7
CDR3aa: CSARDPGQGKDEQYF

v_gene: TRBV29-1
j_gene: TRBJ2-2
CDR3aa: CSVVFGQGATGELFF

v_gene: TRBV7-9
j_gene: TRBJ1-2
CDR3aa: CASSSHAGSRNYGYTF

v_gene: TRBV12-3/TRBV12-4
j_gene: TRBJ1-2
CDR3aa: CASSGPSNYGYTF

v_gene: TRBV5-4
j_gene: TRBJ1-6
CDR3aa: CASSLGPLETLHF

v_gene: TRBV20-1
j_gene: TRBJ2-7
CDR3aa: CSARVPSSYEQYF

v_gene: TRBV7-2
j_gene: TRBJ2-7
CDR3aa: CASSLRKAEQYF

v_gene: TRBV7-8
j_gene: TRBJ2-5
CDR3aa: CASSLALQRGGVETQYF

v_gene: TRBV7-2
j_gene: TRBJ1-5
CDR3aa: CASSPQFNSDQPQHF

v_gene: TRBV30
j_gene: TRBJ1-1
CDR3aa: CAWSPPMRGEAFF

v_gene: TRBV5-1
j_gene: TRBJ2-3
CDR3aa: CASSGGTNTDTQYF

v_gene: TRBV20-1
j_gene: TRBJ1-4
CDR3aa: CSAWGTEKLFF

v_gene: TRBV27
j_gene: TRBJ2-3
CDR3aa: CASRGERDVRYF

v_gene: TRBV20-1
j_gene: TRBJ1-2
CDR3aa: CSASWQRDYGYTF

v_gene: TRBV2
j_gene: TRBJ1-2
CDR3aa: CASSRAATGNYGYTF

v_gene: TRBV29-1
j_gene: TRBJ2-2
CDR3aa: CSVGPGGGFGELFF

v_gene: TRBV3-1
j_gene: TRBJ2-1
CDR3aa: CASSQGLSGVGYNEQFF

v_gene: TRBV5-1
j_gene: TRBJ2-5
CDR3aa: CASSLSSGYQETQYF

v_gene: TRBV14
j_gene: TRBJ2-7
CDR3aa: CASSQGLAGLGYEQYF

v_gene: TRBV5-1
j_gene: TRBJ2-1
CDR3aa: CTSSLQGDEQFF

v_gene: TRBV20-1
j_gene: TRBJ2-2
CDR3aa: CSARVLAVTGELFF

v_gene: TRBV12-3/TRBV12-4
j_gene: TRBJ2-5
CDR3aa: CASSHPDRKETQYF

v_gene: TRBV24-1
j_gene: TRBJ1-5
CDR3aa: CATEGEINQPQHF

v_gene: TRBV6-2/TRBV6-3
j_gene: TRBJ2-7
CDR3aa: CASRYSYEQYF